The next 2 T cell receptor beta chains were all read from a single sample in a study of cytomegalovirus exposure and HLA in healthy donors. PCR amplification relied on 60 Vbeta primers (plus 13 Jbeta primers). TCRdb keeps only in-frame clones here, not all; method: immunoSEQ multiplex PCR. The table includes approximately 100,000 clones, about 70% detected once. The sequenced sample consisted of PBMCs. The receptors derive from a woman aged 18-30 years in good health and CMV-seropositive.

The chain links TRBV28 to TRBJ2-7; 8 bases are shared with TRBD2. Germline V gives CDR1 MDHEN, CDR2 SYDVKM. With 3 bases clipped from V and 1 base from J, the junction kept 8 bases outside the gene matches. The CDR3 consists of 16 residues. The CDR3 nucleotides read TGTGCCAGCAGTTTTCAACTAGCGGAACCATCCTACGAGCAGTACTTC. Its translation is CASSFQLAEPSYEQYF.

The genes are TRBV7-2 and TRBJ2-7; possibly TRBD2 for D (5 bases). Per germline, CDR1 SGHTA and CDR2 FQGNSA. The V and J ends lost 7 bases and 1 base respectively, with 17 bases between them. This CDR3 has 15 residues. This CDR3 is CASIRRLSDSYEQYF. The CDR3 DNA reads as TGTGCCAGCATCCGCCGTCTTAGCGATTCCTACGAGCAGTACTTC.